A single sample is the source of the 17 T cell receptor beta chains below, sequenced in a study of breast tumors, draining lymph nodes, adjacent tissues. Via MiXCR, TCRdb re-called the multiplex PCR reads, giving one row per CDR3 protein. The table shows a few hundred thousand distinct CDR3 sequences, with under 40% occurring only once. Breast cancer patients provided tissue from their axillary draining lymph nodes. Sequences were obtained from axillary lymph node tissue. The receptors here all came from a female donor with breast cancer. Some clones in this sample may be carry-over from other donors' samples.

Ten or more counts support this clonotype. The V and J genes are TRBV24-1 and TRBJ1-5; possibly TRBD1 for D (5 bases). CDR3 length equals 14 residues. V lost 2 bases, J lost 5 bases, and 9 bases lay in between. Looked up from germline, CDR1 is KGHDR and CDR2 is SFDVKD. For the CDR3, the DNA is TGTGCCACCAGTGATTGGGGGGGGGATCAGCCCCAGCATTTT. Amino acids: CATSDWGGDQPQHF.

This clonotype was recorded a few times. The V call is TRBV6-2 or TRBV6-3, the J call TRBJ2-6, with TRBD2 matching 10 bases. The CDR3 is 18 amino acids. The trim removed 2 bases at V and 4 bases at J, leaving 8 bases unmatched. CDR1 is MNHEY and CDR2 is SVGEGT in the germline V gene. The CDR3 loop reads CASSYVGLAVPGANVLTF. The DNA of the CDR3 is TGTGCCAGCAGTTACGTCGGACTAGCGGTCCCAGGGGCCAACGTCCTGACTTTC.

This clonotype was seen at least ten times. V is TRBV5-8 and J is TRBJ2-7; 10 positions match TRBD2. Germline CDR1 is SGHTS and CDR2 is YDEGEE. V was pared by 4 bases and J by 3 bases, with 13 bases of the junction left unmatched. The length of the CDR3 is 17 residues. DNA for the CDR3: TGTGCCAGCAGCCAGAGAAGCGGGAGGGCCCCAAGCTACGAGCAGTACTTC. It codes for CASSQRSGRAPSYEQYF.

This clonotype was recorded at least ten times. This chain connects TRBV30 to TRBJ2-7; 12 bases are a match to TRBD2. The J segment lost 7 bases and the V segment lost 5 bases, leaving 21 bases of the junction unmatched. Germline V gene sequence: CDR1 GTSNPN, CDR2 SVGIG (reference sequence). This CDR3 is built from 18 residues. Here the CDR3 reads CAWGRGRGLAGGPGEQYF. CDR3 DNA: TGTGCCTGGGGGAGAGGACGGGGTCTAGCGGGAGGGCCAGGAGAGCAGTACTTC. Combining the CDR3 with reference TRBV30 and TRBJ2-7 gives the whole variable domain SQTIHQWPATLVQPVGSPLSLECTVEGTSNPNLYWYRQAAGRGLQLLFYSVGIGQISSEVPQNLSASRPQDRQFILSSKKLLLSDSGFYLCAWGRGRGLAGGPGEQYFGPGTRLTVT.

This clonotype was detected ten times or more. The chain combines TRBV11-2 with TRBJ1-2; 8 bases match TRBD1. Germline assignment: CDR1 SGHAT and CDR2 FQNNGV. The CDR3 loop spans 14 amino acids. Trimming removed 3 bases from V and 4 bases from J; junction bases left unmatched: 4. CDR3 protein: CASSFSGGFYGYTF. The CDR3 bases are TGTGCCAGCAGCTTCTCAGGGGGCTTCTATGGCTACACCTTC.

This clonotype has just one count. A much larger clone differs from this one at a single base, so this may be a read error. The CDR3: CVSSLGGQGSTGELFF. The CDR3 DNA follows: TGCGTCAGCAGCTTGGGGGGACAGGGTTCGACCGGGGAGCTGTTTTTT. The chain links TRBV5-1 to TRBJ2-2; 9 nucleotides agree with TRBD1. From germline, CDR1 is SGHRS and CDR2 YFSETQ. The CDR3 sequence is 16 residues long. Looking up the rest from reference TRBV5-1 and TRBJ2-2 gives the full variable domain: KAGVTQTPRYLIKTRGQQVTLSCSPISGHRSVSWYQQTPGQGLQFLFEYFSETQRNKGNFPGRFSGRQFSNSRSEMNVSTLELGDSALYLCVSSLGGQGSTGELFFGEGSRLTVL.

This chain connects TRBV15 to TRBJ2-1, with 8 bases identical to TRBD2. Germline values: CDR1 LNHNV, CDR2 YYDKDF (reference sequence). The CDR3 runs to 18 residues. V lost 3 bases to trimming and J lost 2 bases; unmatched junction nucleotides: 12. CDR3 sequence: CATSSARGSGGAYNEQFF. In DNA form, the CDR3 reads TGTGCCACCAGCAGTGCTAGGGGATCGGGGGGGGCCTACAATGAGCAGTTCTTC.

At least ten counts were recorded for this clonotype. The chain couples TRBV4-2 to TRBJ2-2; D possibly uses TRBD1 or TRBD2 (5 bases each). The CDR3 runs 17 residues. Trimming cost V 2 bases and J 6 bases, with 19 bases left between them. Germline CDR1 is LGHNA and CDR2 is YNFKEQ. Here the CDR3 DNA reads TGTGCCAGCAGCCAAAGCCCCCGGGGCAGACAGTCCGGGGAGCTGTTTTTT. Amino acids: CASSQSPRGRQSGELFF.

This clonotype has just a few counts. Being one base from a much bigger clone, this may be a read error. CDR3 nucleotide sequence: TGTGCCAGCAGCTTAGTTTCAGGGGCCTCGTTCTATGGCCACACCTTC. Its translation: CASSLVSGASFYGHTF. The chain couples TRBV7-9 to TRBJ1-2, with D perhaps matching TRBD1 (6 bases). The CDR3 totals 16 residues. Looked up from germline, CDR1 is SEHNR and CDR2 is FQNEAQ (reference sequence).

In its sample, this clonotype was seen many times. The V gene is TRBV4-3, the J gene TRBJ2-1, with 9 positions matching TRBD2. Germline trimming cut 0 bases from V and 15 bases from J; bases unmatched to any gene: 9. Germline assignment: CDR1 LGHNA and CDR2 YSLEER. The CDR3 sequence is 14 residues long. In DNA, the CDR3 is TGCGCCAGCAGCCAAGATCGCAGCGGGGGGAGGATGTTCTTC. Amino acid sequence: CASSQDRSGGRMFF.

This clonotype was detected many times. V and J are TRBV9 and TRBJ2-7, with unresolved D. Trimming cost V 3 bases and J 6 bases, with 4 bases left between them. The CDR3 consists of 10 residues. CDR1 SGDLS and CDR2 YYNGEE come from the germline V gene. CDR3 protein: CASSAIEQYF. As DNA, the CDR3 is TGTGCCAGCAGCGCAATCGAGCAGTACTTC.

This CDR3 reads CASRGLALNTGELFF. CDR3 bases: TGTGCCAGCCGGGGACTAGCACTGAACACCGGGGAGCTGTTTTTT. The chain links TRBV2 to TRBJ2-2; 9 bases map to TRBD2. V was clipped by 8 bases and J by 1 base; unmatched bases: 5. The CDR3 loop spans 15 amino acids. Germline loops: CDR1 SNHLY, CDR2 FYNNEI.

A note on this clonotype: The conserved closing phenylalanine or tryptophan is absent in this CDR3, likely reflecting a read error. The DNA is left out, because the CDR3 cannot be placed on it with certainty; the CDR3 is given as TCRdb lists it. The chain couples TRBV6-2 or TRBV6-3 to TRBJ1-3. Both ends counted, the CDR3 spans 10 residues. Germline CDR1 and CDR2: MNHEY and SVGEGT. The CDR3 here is CASSYITGNT.

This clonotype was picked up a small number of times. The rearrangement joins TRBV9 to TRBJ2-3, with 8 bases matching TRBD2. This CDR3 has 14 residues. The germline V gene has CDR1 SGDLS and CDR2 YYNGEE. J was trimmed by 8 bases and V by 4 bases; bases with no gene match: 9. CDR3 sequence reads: CASSPKGAGGTQYF. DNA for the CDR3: TGTGCCAGCAGCCCCAAAGGGGCGGGGGGTACGCAGTATTTT.

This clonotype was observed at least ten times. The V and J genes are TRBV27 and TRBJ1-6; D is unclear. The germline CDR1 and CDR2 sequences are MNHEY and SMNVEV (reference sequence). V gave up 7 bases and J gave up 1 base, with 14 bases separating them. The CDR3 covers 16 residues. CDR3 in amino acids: CASTMGGGSYNSPLHF. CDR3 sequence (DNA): TGTGCCAGCACCATGGGAGGTGGGTCCTATAATTCACCCCTCCACTTT.

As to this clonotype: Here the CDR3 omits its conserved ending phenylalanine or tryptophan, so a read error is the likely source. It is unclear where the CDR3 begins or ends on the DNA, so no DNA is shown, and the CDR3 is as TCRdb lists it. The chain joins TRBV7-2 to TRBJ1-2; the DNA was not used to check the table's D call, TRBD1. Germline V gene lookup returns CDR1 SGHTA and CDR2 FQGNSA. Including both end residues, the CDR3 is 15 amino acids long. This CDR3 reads CASSLELRGNYGYPL.

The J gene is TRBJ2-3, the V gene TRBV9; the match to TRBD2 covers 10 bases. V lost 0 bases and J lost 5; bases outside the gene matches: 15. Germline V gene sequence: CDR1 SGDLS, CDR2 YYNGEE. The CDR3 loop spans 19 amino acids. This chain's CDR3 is CASSVVGSAPTSGQDTQYF. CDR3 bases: TGTGCCAGCAGCGTAGTTGGCAGTGCTCCGACTAGCGGGCAAGATACGCAGTATTTT.